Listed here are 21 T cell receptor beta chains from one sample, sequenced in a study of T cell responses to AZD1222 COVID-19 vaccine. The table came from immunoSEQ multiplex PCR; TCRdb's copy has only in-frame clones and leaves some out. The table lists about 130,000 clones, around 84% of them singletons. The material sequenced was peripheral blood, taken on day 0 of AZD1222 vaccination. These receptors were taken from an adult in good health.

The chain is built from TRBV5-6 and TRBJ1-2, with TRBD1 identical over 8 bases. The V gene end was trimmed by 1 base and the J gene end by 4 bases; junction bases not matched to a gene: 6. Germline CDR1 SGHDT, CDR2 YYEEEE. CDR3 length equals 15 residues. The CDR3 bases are TGTGCCAGCAGCTTGCAAGCCGGGACAGGCTATGGCTACACCTTC. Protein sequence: CASSLQAGTGYGYTF.

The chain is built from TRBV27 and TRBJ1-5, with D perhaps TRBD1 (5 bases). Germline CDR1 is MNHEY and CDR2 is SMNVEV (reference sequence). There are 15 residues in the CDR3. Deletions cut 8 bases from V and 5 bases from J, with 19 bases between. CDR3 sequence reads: CASLLREWKYQPQHF. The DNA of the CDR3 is TGTGCCAGCCTCCTCAGGGAGTGGAAATATCAGCCCCAGCATTTT.

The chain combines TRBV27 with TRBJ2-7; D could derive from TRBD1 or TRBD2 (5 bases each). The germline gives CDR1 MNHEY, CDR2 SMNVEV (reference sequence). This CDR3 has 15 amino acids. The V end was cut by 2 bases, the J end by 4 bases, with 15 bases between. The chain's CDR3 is CASSLRPGGGYEQYF. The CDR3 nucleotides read TGTGCCAGCAGTTTAAGGCCTGGGGGTGGTTACGAGCAGTACTTC.

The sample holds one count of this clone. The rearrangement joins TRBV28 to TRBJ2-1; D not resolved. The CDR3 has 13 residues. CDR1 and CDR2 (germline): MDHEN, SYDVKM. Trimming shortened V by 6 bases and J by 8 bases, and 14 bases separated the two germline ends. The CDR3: CASRDPHGDEQFF. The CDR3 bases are TGTGCCAGCAGAGATCCCCATGGGGATGAGCAGTTCTTC.

The DNA of the CDR3 is TGCGCCAGCAGCCCTCCCGGGGGCAACTATGGCTACACCTTC. Its protein is CASSPPGGNYGYTF. V is TRBV5-1 and J is TRBJ1-2; TRBD1 might be the D (6 bases). Germline V gene sequence: CDR1 SGHRS, CDR2 YFSETQ. There are 14 residues in the CDR3. With 4 bases removed from V and 2 bases from J, the gap between germline ends came to 12 bases.

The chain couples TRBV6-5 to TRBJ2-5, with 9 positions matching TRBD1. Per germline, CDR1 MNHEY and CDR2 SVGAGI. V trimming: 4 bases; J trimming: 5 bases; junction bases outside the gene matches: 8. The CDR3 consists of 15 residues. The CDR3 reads CASSLGQGSGETQYF. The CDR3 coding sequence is TGTGCCAGCAGTTTGGGACAGGGAAGCGGGGAGACCCAGTACTTC.

CDR3 sequence reads: CASSLTGSSQETQYF. The CDR3 nucleotides read TGCGCCAGCAGCTTGACGGGGTCCTCCCAAGAGACCCAGTACTTC. V gene TRBV5-1 combines with J gene TRBJ2-5; tentatively, D is TRBD2 (5 bases). Germline lookup yields CDR1 SGHRS and CDR2 YFSETQ. Trimming shortened V by 1 base and J by 1 base, and 11 bases separated the two germline ends. The CDR3 spans 15 residues.

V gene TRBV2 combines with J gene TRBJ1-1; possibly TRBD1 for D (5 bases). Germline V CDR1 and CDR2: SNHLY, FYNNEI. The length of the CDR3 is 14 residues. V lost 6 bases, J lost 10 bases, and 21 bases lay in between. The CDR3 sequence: CASRLEQATGGAFF. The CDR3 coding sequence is TGTGCCAGCAGGCTCGAACAGGCAACGGGGGGAGCTTTCTTT. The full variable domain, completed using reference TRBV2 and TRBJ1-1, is EPEVTQTPSHQVTQMGQEVILRCVPISNHLYFYWYRQILGQKVEFLVSFYNNEISEKSEIFDDQFSVERPDGSNFTLKIRSTKLEDSAMYFCASRLEQATGGAFFGQGTRLTVV.

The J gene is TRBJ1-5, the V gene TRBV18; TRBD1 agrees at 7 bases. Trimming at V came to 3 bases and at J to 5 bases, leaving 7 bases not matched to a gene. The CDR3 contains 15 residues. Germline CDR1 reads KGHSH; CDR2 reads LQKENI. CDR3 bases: TGTGCCAGCTCACCGGGACAGCGATATCATCAGCCCCAGCATTTT. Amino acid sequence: CASSPGQRYHQPQHF.

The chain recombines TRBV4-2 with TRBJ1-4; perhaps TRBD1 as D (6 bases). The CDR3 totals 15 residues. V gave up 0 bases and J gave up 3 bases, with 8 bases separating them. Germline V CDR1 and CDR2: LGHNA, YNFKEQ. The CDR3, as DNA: TGTGCCAGCAGCCAAGAGGGGGCCTCTAATGAAAAACTGTTTTTT. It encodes CASSQEGASNEKLFF.

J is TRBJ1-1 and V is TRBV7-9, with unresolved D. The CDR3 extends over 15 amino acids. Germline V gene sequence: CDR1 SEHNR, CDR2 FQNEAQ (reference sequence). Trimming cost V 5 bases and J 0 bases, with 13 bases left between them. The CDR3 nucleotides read TGTGCCAGCAGCCCTCGGACGGCTCTGAACACTGAAGCTTTCTTT. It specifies CASSPRTALNTEAFF.

CDR3 sequence: CASSLGQVNTEAFF. The DNA for the CDR3 is TGTGCCAGCAGCTTGGGACAGGTTAACACTGAAGCTTTCTTT. V and J are TRBV7-2 and TRBJ1-1; 8 bases agree with TRBD1. With V trimmed by 3 bases and J by 2 bases, 2 bases remained unmatched. From germline, CDR1 is SGHTA and CDR2 FQGNSA. This CDR3 has 14 amino acids.

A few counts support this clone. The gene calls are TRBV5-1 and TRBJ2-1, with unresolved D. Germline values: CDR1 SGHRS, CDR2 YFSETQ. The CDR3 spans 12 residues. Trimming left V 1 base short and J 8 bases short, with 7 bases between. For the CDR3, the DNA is TGCGCCAGCAGCTTGCGGCGAGATGAGCAGTTCTTC. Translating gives CASSLRRDEQFF.

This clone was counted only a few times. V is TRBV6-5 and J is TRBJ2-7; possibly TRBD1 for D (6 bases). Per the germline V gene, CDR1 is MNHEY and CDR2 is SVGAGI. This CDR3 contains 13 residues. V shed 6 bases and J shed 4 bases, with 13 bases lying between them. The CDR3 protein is CASSPTGPYEQYF. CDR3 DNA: TGTGCCAGCAGCCCGACAGGCCCATACGAGCAGTACTTC.

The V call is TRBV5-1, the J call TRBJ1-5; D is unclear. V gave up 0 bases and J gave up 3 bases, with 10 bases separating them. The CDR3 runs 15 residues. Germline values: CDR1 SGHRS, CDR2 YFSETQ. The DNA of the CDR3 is TGCGCCAGCAGCTTGGACGGGGATAACAATCAGCCCCAGCATTTT. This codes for CASSLDGDNNQPQHF.

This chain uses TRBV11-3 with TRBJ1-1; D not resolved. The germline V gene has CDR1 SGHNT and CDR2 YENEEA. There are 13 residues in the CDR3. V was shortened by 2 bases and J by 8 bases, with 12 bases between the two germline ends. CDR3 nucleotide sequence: TGTGCCAGCAGCTTAACCCGGCTCACCGAAGCTTTCTTT. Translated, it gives CASSLTRLTEAFF.

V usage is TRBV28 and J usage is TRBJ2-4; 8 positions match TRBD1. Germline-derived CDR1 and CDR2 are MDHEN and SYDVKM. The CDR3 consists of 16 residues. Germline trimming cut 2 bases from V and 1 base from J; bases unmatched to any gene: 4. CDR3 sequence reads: CASSLRTGYAKNIQYF. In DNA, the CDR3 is TGTGCCAGCAGTTTAAGGACAGGGTACGCCAAAAACATTCAGTACTTC.

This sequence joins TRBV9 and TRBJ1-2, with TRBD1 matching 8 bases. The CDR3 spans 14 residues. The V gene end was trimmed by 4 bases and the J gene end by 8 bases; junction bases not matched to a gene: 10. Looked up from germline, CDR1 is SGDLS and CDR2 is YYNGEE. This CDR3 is CASSPQTGGEGYTF. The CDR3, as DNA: TGTGCCAGCAGCCCCCAAACAGGGGGTGAAGGCTACACCTTC.

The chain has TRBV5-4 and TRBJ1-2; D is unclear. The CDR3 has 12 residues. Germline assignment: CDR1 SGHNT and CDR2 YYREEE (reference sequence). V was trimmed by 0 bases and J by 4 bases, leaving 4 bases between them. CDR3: CASSLDSYGYTF. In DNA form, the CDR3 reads TGTGCCAGCAGCTTGGATTCCTATGGCTACACCTTC.

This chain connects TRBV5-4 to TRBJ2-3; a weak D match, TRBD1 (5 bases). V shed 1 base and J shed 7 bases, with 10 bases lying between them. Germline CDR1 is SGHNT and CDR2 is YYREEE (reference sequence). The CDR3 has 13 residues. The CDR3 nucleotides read TGTGCCAGCAGCTTGAGCAGGGTTCATACGCAGTATTTT. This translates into CASSLSRVHTQYF.

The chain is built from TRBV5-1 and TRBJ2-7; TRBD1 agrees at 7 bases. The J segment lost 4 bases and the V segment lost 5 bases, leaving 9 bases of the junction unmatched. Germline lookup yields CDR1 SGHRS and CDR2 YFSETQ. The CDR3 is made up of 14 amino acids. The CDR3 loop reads CASSSGTDPYEQYF. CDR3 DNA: TGCGCCAGCAGTTCTGGGACAGACCCATACGAGCAGTACTTC.